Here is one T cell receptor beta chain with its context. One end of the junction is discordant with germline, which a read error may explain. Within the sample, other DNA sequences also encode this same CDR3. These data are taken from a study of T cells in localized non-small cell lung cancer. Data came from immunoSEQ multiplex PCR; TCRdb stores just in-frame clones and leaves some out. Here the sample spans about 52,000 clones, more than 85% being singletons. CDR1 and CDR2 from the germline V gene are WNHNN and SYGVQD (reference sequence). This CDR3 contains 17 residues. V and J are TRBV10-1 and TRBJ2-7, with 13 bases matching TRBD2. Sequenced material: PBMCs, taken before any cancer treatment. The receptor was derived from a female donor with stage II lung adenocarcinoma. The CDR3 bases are TGCGCCAGCAAAGGGACTAGCGGGAAAAGAACAGCCTACGAGCAGTATTTC. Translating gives CASKGTSGKRTAYEQYF.